The entry below describes one T cell receptor (beta chain). The protocol was immunoSEQ multiplex PCR, while the TCRdb copy is restricted to in-frame clones and leaves out a portion. The sample lists some 150,000 clones; over 90% were seen once. The CDR3 sequence is 15 residues long. Deletions cut 2 bases from V and 11 bases from J, with 19 bases between. Per the germline V gene, CDR1 is SNHLY and CDR2 is FYNNEI. The data derive from a study of control samples from healthy donors and cancer patients. Sequencing was performed on blood. The chain couples TRBV2 to TRBJ2-1; D possibly uses TRBD1 or TRBD2 (6 bases each). The sequence was obtained from a man over 45 in good health. CDR3 residues: CASSESLAKGDKQFF. The CDR3, as DNA: TGTGCCAGCAGTGAATCTCTAGCGAAGGGGGATAAGCAGTTCTTC.